This T cell receptor beta chain was retrieved from a study of T cell responses to AZD1222 COVID-19 vaccine. Study conclusions and caveats: Epitopes outside B.1.351 and B.1.1.7 mutated regions reportedly drew nearly half of spike TCRs.

Remarks on this clone: Its antigen is not known.

Clones were sequenced by immunoSEQ multiplex PCR, and TCRdb holds only the in-frame ones, with some missing. The table records some 120,000 clones, around 88% of them present only once. Looked up from germline, CDR1 is SGHRS and CDR2 is YFSETQ. The CDR3 is 15 residues long. Trimming removed 5 bases from V and 3 bases from J, with 16 bases in between. V is TRBV5-1 and J is TRBJ2-3, with D possibly being TRBD1 or TRBD2 (5 bases each). This sample comprised peripheral blood, obtained on day 0 of MenACWY control vaccination. The TCR was taken from an adult in good health. The CDR3, as DNA: TGCGCCAGCAGTGGGGGACCCCAAGAGACAGATACGCAGTATTTT. The encoded protein is CASSGGPQETDTQYF.